The entry below describes one T cell receptor beta chain. Its binding antigen is unknown. Base qualities are not at hand, and no much larger clone is one base apart. Compared with germline, V lacks 5 bases and J lacks 4 bases; bases without a gene match: 5. Looking up the germline V gene (reference sequence) yields CDR1 MNHEY and CDR2 SMNVEV. Inclusive of the bounding cysteine and phenylalanine, the CDR3 is 15 residues long. Only CDR3 DNA remains: 45 bases, in frame from the first base. These data originate in a study of cytomegalovirus exposure and HLA in healthy donors (dated by TCRdb to about 2017). Context from the whole study: An earlier analysis of under 600 of the donors reported about 290 Gb of sequence data and approximately 110 million unique TCR beta sequences from roughly 180 million T cells. A later genetic analysis took genome-wide SNP genotypes for about 60% of the roughly 670 donors and used that subset as a discovery cohort. Every discovery cohort repertoire had been produced on one sequencing platform. In a later analysis, previously published TCR beta repertoires from several hundred donors were re-analyzed and high-resolution HLA genotyping was added so that TCR occurrence patterns could be studied. On average, 235,054 unique TCR beta nucleotide sequences were sequenced per donor among more than 350 genotyped donors of the cohort, with about 17% of those sequences being non-productive. Rather than using new phenotypic data, the later analysis identified candidate immune exposures from TCR beta sequences and from how often those sequences occurred across donors. To predict cytomegalovirus infection status, the study combined high-throughput TCR immunosequencing, statistical association of individual TCRs with disease status, and machine learning. Alongside the repertoire data, information on donor age, sex, ethnicity and CMV serostatus was compiled. The study aimed to test whether signatures of past pathogen exposure could be identified by cataloging public T cell receptors. The T cell repertoires of around 670 subjects were profiled by immunosequencing and related to cytomegalovirus serostatus. Because of strong linkage in the cohort, roughly five DR-DQ haplotypes were treated as single units for association and clustering. Of the roughly 400 genotyped donors, over 70% fell in the genetic ancestry cluster associated with self-reported Caucasian donors. In an earlier analysis of over 550 of the donors, high-throughput TCR beta sequencing was used to judge whether each TCR beta V gene segment behaved as functional or pseudogenic. Both class I and class II loci were covered by HLA typing, at four-digit resolution. Besides the first cohort of around 700 subjects, a separate validation cohort made up of 90 to 150 different subjects was used. The number of donors typed differed by locus, with 629-630 for A, B, C, DRB1 and DQB1, 522 for DQA1, 600 to 610 for DPA1, and around 450 for DPB1. An early release that covered about 640 HLA-typed donors contained around 300 gigabases of sequencing data and 75 million to 100 million unique TCR sequences. The full study reports these points: Sequencing depth was assumed to be roughly uniform across donors in the presence/absence analyses, though that assumption may not hold. Most TCR sequences were seen in very few donors, while some public TCRs were found in many individuals. Immune exposure information for the cohort was limited to CMV serostatus. In a later analysis, TCR association rates were found to vary across HLA loci, with the most associated TCRs seen for DRB1 alleles and the fewest for HLA-C alleles. According to a later analysis, most CMV-associated TCR beta chains appeared to be HLA-restricted, and the HLA associations seemed to be driven largely by CMV exposure. Because some donors lacked HLA typing at each locus, the association tests relied only on the typed subset. In an earlier analysis of 500 to 650 of the donors, most TCR beta V segments appeared in productive rearrangements about 87% or about 30% of the time, broadly matching IMGT annotations. Some IMGT-functional V segments, including TRBV6-2 and TRBV6-3, could not be told apart with the 87-base-pair reads, so those segments were excluded. In this cohort, only TCR beta chains were sequenced, and detectable features were limited by the absence of alpha or paired-chain data. A later analysis associated approximately 17,000 TCR beta sequences with specific HLA alleles at a false discovery rate of 0.05. According to a later genetic analysis, donors in an Asian-associated ancestry cluster had fewer N-insertions in productive TCRs than the approximately 670-donor mean. Linkage disequilibrium might explain the correlated functional status among segregating V segments, but an unknown experimental factor could not be ruled out. The authors suggested that the approach could potentially be generalized to other disease states and immunological phenotypes. A cluster of highly shared sequence variants was judged likely to be a technical artifact of the sequencing pipeline. The study gave a list of 150 to 200 TCR beta chains associated with cytomegalovirus. When HLA alleles, especially DR and DQ, strongly co-occurred, attributing TCR associations to individual alleles was difficult. Seventeen rarely observed V segments, including chromosome 9 orphons, were excluded from the earlier analysis of just under 600 of the donors because counts were too low. A later genetic analysis associated a missense DCLRE1C variant with V-gene and J-gene trimming of TCR beta chains, and an independent cohort replicated the association. A further reported finding was that TCR beta sequences accurately predicted the HLA-A and HLA-B alleles for most subjects in the first cohort. In a later analysis, HLA-associated TCR beta chains were found to be more clonally expanded and to have lower generation probabilities than equally common non-associated chains. A few of the identified cytomegalovirus-associated TCR beta chains were confirmed in vitro to be specific for cytomegalovirus antigens. According to a later analysis, parvovirus B19, influenza, CMV and Epstein-Barr virus appeared linked to several top co-occurrence clusters. In both the original and validation cohorts, the classifier was reported to diagnose cytomegalovirus status with high specificity and sensitivity.

In total, more than 500 healthy bone marrow donors made up the cohort. All cohort members were sampled while nominally healthy, although unrecorded immune exposures were likely present. The donor was CMV seronegative and was included in the group of several hundred seronegative cohort members. Every donor gave a peripheral blood sample, and the peripheral blood mononuclear cells from that sample were used for TCR beta sequencing. Genomic DNA was extracted from the blood cell samples with the Qiagen DNeasy Blood Extraction Kit. Preparation of the library involved the immunoSEQ multiplex PCR assay. For the multiplex PCR, a mixture combining 60 forward primers for TCR Vbeta segments and 13 reverse primers for TCR Jbeta segments was used. The CDR3 region of rearranged TCR beta genes was amplified from genomic DNA with a multiplex PCR assay. The amplified TCR beta libraries were sequenced on the Illumina HiSeq System as 87-base-pair reads. In the source study's methods: Across the 500 to 700 repertoires, a later analysis counted 80 million or so unique TCR beta chains, 9.5 million to 13 million of which were shared by at least two donors. Raw reads were error-corrected and collapsed into unique sequences by a nearest-neighbor algorithm in which closely related sequences were merged to remove PCR and sequencing errors. V, D and J gene segments were assigned by aligning CDR3 sequences to IMGT reference sequences. For a sequence to be retained, a match of at least six nucleotides was required to both a V gene segment and a J gene segment. Rearrangements were called productive when the CDR3 lacked stop codons and stayed in frame with V and J; all others were non-productive. CDR3 was defined by IMGT convention, running from the second conserved V-encoded cysteine to the conserved J-encoded phenylalanine. Sequences without an unambiguous match to a single V gene segment were excluded from the earlier analysis of 450 to 750 of the donors. An earlier analysis of roughly 590 of the donors called V segments functional above 56.7% productive rearrangements and segregating when the between-donor standard deviation exceeded 5%. To diagnose cytomegalovirus status from the catalog of TCR beta chain sequences, a statistical classification framework was built. In a later analysis, V and J genes were assigned by comparing TCR nucleotide sequences against IMGT/GENE-DB human TR gene sequences. In a later analysis, CDR3 sequences and most-parsimonious VDJ recombination scenarios were assigned using the TCRdist pipeline. In a later analysis, each TCR beta chain was defined by its CDR3 amino acid sequence together with its V-gene family, and reads lacking a unique V-gene family were excluded. To address suspected cross-contamination and a sequencing artifact, a later analysis removed approximately 600 highly shared, low-generation-probability nucleotide sequences. In a later analysis, a clonal expansion index for each public chain was calculated from normalized within-repertoire ranks of inferred template counts. In a later analysis, generation probabilities were computed using a VDJ recombination model fitted to out-of-frame rearrangements, and the results were checked against IGoR. Hypergeometric tests were used in a later analysis to score TCR-TCR, TCR-HLA and TCR-CMV co-occurrence, with a repertoire-size bias correction applied to the TCR pairs. A later analysis estimated false discovery rates by permuting HLA or CMV assignments 20 times. In a later analysis, co-occurring TCRs were grouped with DBSCAN, and TCRdist sequence similarity was added when clustering was performed within HLA-allele-positive subsets. For co-occurrence clustering, repertoires with fewer than 30,000 or more than 120,000 public chains were excluded, along with five repertoires with anomalous nucleotide sharing. Drawn from immuneACCESS, this table holds only the in-frame rearrangements with V and J called that TCRdb kept. Clones are partly lost; checked studies trace under half to an unresolved V gene and leave the rest unexplained. That table is the source of V, J and clone size, and D and trimming were worked out from the DNA. This sample gives under 200,000 clones in total; under 85% of them show up just once. About 2.9% of the sample lies in the top ten.

The chain employs TRBV27 and TRBJ2-1, with 10 bases aligning to TRBD2. The origin of this receptor is a female donor in good health and CMV-seronegative. Sample: PBMCs. The CDR3 region reads CASSLGLAEYNEQFF. The sequenced DNA: TGTGCCAGCAGTCTAGGACTAGCGGAATACAATGAGCAGTTCTTC.